This TCR beta chain came from a study of blood T cell repertoires in COVID-19. Across the whole study: Acute-phase and convalescent COVID-19 samples originated in the United States, Italy and Spain. In each case, the material was cDNA or gDNA derived from T cells, B-cell-depleted T cells, or PBMCs.

The CDR3 spans 15 residues. From germline, CDR1 is SGHRS and CDR2 YFSETQ. The V end lost 0 bases, the J end lost 4 bases, and 11 bases lay between the germline ends. Original processing methods: Counts of nucleated cells, estimated from reference gene primer amplification, were obtained. TCRdb's copy holds only in-frame clones and misses some; the assay was immunoSEQ multiplex PCR. The V and J calls and clone size are taken from that table; D and trimming were inferred from the DNA. Here the sample spans more than 50,000 clones, about three quarters being singletons. The source material was peripheral blood. The sequence came from a woman aged 80 or over with acute or convalescent COVID-19. The gene calls are TRBV5-1 and TRBJ2-1; D possibly corresponds to TRBD2 (5 bases). The CDR3 is CASSLGGSAYNEQFF. DNA for the CDR3: TGCGCCAGCAGCTTGGGAGGGAGCGCTTACAATGAGCAGTTCTTC.